This TCR beta chain stems from a study of long-term antiretroviral therapy in people with HIV. Survey-level resolution applied to immunoSEQ assay v3.0. Clones were read by immunoSEQ multiplex PCR, and TCRdb kept only the in-frame ones, dropping some. This sample yields some 11,000 clones, of which around four fifths are seen a single time; around 19% belongs to the top ten. The source was unsorted PBMCs, collected at the start of antiretroviral therapy, before treatment. The TCR comes from a young man with HIV.

DNA of the CDR3: TGTGCCATCAGTGAATCCCGAACTAATGAAAAACTGTTTTTT. Translated, it gives CAISESRTNEKLFF. The V and J genes are TRBV10-3 and TRBJ1-4; D uncertain. This CDR3 is built from 14 residues. Trimming left V 3 bases short and J 1 base short, with 6 bases between. Germline V lookup: CDR1 ENHRY, CDR2 SYGVKD.